Presented here are 2 T cell receptor beta chains from one specimen sequenced in a study of follicular helper T cells after annual influenza vaccination. TCRdb keeps only in-frame clones here, not all; method: immunoSEQ multiplex PCR. The sample carries under 15,000 clones, approximately 80% recorded once. Time point specified: 2015-2016 season, pre-vaccination. The sequencing used CXCR5+ CD38- circulating T follicular helper cells from blood, collected on the day of influenza vaccination. The subset is: circulating Tfh, non-naive CD4+CXCR5+PD-1+ (ICOS+CD38+ or ICOS-CD38-). Receptors originate from an adult who received the influenza vaccine.

The V gene is TRBV28, the J gene TRBJ1-5; 9 positions match TRBD1. There are 16 residues in the CDR3. The trim removed 4 bases at V and 5 bases at J, leaving 9 bases unmatched. Per the germline V gene, CDR1 is MDHEN and CDR2 is SYDVKM. CDR3 loop: CASSSPGTGFDQPQHF. CDR3 coding DNA: TGTGCCAGCAGTTCCCCCGGGACAGGGTTCGATCAGCCCCAGCATTTT.

This clone was counted once. A read error may produce the germline difference seen at one junction end. Other DNA sequences in this specimen translate into the identical CDR3. This chain connects TRBV18 to TRBJ1-1; D remains ambiguous. This CDR3 comprises 14 residues. Germline V CDR1 and CDR2: KGHSH, LQKENI. In nucleotides, the CDR3 is TGTGCCAGCTCACGAGAAAGGATCTACACTGAAGCCTTCTTT. It translates to CASSRERIYTEAFF.